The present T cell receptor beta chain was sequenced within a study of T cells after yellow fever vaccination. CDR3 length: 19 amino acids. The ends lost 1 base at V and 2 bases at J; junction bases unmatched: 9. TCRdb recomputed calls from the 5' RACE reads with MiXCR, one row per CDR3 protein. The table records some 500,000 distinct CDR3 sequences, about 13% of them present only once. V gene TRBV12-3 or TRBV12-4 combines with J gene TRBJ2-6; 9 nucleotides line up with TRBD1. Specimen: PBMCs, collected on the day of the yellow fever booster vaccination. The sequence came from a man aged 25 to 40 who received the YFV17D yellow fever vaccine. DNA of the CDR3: TGTGCCAGCAGTTTAGATGGGGGGACAGGGTCTGCTGGGGCCAACGTCCTGACTTTC. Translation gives CASSLDGGTGSAGANVLTF.